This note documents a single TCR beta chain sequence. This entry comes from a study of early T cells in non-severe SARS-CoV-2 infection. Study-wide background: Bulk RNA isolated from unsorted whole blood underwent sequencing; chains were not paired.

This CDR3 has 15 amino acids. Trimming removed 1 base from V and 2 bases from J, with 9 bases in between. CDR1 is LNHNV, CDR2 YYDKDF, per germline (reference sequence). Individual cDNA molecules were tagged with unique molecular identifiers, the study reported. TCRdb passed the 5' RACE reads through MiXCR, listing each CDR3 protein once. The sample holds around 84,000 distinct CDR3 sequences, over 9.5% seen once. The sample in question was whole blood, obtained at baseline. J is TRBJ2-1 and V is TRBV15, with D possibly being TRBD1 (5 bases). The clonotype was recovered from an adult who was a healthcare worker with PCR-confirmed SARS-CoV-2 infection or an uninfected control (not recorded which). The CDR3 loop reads CATSRAGNPYNEQFF. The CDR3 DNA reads TGTGCCACCAGCAGAGCAGGGAACCCCTACAATGAGCAGTTCTTC.